The TCR beta chain under discussion was sequenced for a study of response to subunit inactivated influenza vaccine. For this clonotype: Its antigen remains unknown.

TCRdb redid the calling of the RT-PCR reads with MiXCR, one entry per CDR3 protein. Of about 480,000 distinct CDR3 sequences listed, 10% to 15% are singletons. Study findings and constraints: Seasonal influenza vaccination, on each occasion, was suggested by the authors to recruit few new T cells.

The material sequenced was PBMCs from blood, taken roughly 6 weeks after vaccination. The source is a middle-aged man who received an inactivated influenza vaccine.

As DNA, the CDR3 is TGTGCCAGCAGCGTAGGACAGGCGATGCAAGAGACCCAGTACTTC. It codes for CASSVGQAMQETQYF. This rearrangement joins TRBV9 to TRBJ2-5; D might be TRBD1 (6 bases). V dropped 0 bases and J dropped 2 bases, with 11 bases sitting between them. CDR3 size: 15 residues. Germline V gene lookup returns CDR1 SGDLS and CDR2 YYNGEE. Variable domain in full (rest from reference TRBV9 and TRBJ2-5): DSGVTQTPKHLITATGQRVTLRCSPRSGDLSVYWYQQSLDQGLQFLIQYYNGEERAKGNILERFSAQQFPDLHSELNLSSLELGDSALYFCASSVGQAMQETQYFGPGTRLLVL.